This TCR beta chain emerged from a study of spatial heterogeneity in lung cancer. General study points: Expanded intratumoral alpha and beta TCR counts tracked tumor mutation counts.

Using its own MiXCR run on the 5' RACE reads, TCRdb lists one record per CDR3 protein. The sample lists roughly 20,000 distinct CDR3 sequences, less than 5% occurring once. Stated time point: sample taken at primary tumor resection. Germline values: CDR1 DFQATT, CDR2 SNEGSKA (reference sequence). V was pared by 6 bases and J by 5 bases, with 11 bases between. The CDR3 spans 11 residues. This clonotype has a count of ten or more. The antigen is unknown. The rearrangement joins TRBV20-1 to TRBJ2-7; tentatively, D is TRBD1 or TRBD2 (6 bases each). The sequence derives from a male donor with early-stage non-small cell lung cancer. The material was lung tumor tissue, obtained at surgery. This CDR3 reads CSAGGNNEQYF. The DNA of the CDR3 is TGCAGTGCAGGGGGGAACAACGAGCAGTACTTC.